This T cell receptor beta chain was identified in a study of blood T cell repertoires in COVID-19. Study summary: The analysed material was cDNA or gDNA that came from T cells, B-cell-depleted T cells, or PBMCs.

CDR1 is SGHVT, CDR2 SQSDAQ, per germline. The CDR3 length is 13 residues. Trimming removed 8 bases from V and 7 bases from J; junction bases left unmatched: 5. Per the study methods: From reference gene primer amplification, estimates of nucleated cell counts were derived. Libraries were prepared by immunoSEQ multiplex PCR; TCRdb keeps only in-frame clonotypes and omits some of them. That table furnishes V, J and clone size, whereas the DNA furnished D and trimming. The data show over 50,000 clones, 65% to 85% seen once. The chain recombines TRBV7-4 with TRBJ2-7, with TRBD2 identical over 13 bases. This clonotype originated in a woman in her forties or fifties with active or convalescent COVID-19. Sequenced: peripheral blood. The CDR3 loop is CASGTSGVGEQYF. CDR3 nucleotide sequence: TGTGCCAGCGGGACTAGCGGGGTGGGGGAGCAGTACTTC.